A single sample is the source of the 18 T cell receptor beta chains below, sequenced in a study of tumor-infiltrating lymphocytes in primary liver carcinoma. Germline DNA was also extracted, and blood RNA was taken from unsorted whole blood. The template, around 540 ng total RNA, yielded TCR beta cDNA made with a constant-region primer. A slightly modified ARM-PCR protocol with three nested multiplex PCR rounds produced these TCR beta libraries. TRBV1-TRBV30 forward primers and a C-beta reverse primer were used in the first two PCR rounds, which each ran for approximately 10 cycles. TCRdb recomputed calls from the multiplex PCR reads with MiXCR, one row per CDR3 protein. The sample includes approximately 310,000 distinct CDR3 sequences, 60% to 80% of them seen just once. The material sequenced was peripheral blood. Receptors were obtained from a man between 40 and 49 years old with primary liver carcinoma and hepatitis B virus infection.

Turning to this clonotype: At one of its ends the junction is not consistent with the germline gene, which may arise from a read error. CDR3 sequence (DNA): TGCGCCCGCAGCTTGGTGGGAGCTAACTATGGCTACACCTTC. Translating gives CARSLVGANYGYTF. The gene calls are TRBV5-1 and TRBJ1-2; D gene ambiguous. Looked up from germline, CDR1 is SGHRS and CDR2 is YFSETQ. This CDR3 spans 14 amino acids.

This clonotype has a single count. The chain uses TRBV29-1 and TRBJ2-7; the D gene is possibly TRBD2 (5 bases). The germline V and J ends were trimmed by 6 bases and 3 bases, with 15 bases remaining between them. CDR3 size: 13 residues. Germline V gives CDR1 SQVTM, CDR2 ANQGSEA. CDR3 in DNA: TGCAGCGTCGTCCGGGATAGGATCTACGAGCAGTACTTC. Residues: CSVVRDRIYEQYF.

Comment on this clonotype: The junction shows a germline mismatch at one end, possibly a read error. The chain employs TRBV6-6 and TRBJ2-5, with 9 nucleotides matching TRBD2. Germline V gives CDR1 MNHNY, CDR2 SVGAGI (reference sequence). The CDR3 contains 20 residues. This CDR3 is CASGYSRRLASGNHQETQYF. The CDR3 coding sequence is TGTGCCAGCGGTTACTCGCGCCGGTTGGCTAGCGGGAACCACCAAGAGACCCAGTACTTC.

Comments on this clonotype: Mismatch with germline at one junction end may stem from a read error. This chain connects TRBV7-8 to TRBJ2-7, with D tentatively TRBD1 (6 bases). Germline-derived CDR1 and CDR2 are SGHVS and FQNEAQ. This CDR3 is 12 amino acids long. This chain's CDR3 is CARSLQGYEQYF. In nucleotides, the CDR3 is TGTGCCAGGAGCTTACAGGGTTACGAGCAGTATTTC.

This clonotype has just a few counts. V is TRBV11-2 and J is TRBJ2-7, with D possibly TRBD1 on 6 matching bases. The CDR3 is 14 residues long. The ends were cut back, 4 bases at V and 1 base at J, with 11 bases in the middle. CDR1 and CDR2 (germline): SGHAT, FQNNGV. CDR3 sequence: CASSSQGYSYEQYF. The CDR3 DNA is TGTGCCAGCAGCTCCCAGGGGTATTCCTACGAGCAGTACTTC.

In regard to this clonotype: Because the CDR3 is missing its conserved closing phenylalanine or tryptophan, this is likely a read error. The chain recombines TRBV11-1 with TRBJ2-5; no clear D gene. Trimming removed 0 bases at V and 3 bases at J, with 23 bases between. The germline CDR1 and CDR2 sequences are SGHAT and FQDESV (reference sequence). The CDR3 loop spans 19 amino acids. CDR3: CASSLAKLRTETYEETQYL. The CDR3 DNA follows: TGTGCCAGCAGCTTAGCGAAGCTACGGACCGAAACCTACGAAGAGACCCAGTACTTA.

For this clonotype: The CDR3 ends on some other residue instead of the conserved phenylalanine or tryptophan, so this is likely a read error. The DNA is omitted, as the CDR3 cannot be located on it reliably, and the CDR3 follows TCRdb's listing. CDR3 amino acids: CTGTGGYNEQSL. The chain uses TRBV29-1 and TRBJ2-1; TRBD1 is the table's D call, not checked against the DNA. Germline V lookup: CDR1 SQVTM, CDR2 ANQGSEA. Ends included, the CDR3 has 12 residues.

Worth noting for this clonotype: The CDR3 does not end in the conserved phenylalanine or tryptophan, so this is likely a read error. This chain connects TRBV4-3 to TRBJ1-5, with TRBD1 identical over 7 bases. This CDR3 is 13 amino acids long. Germline assignment: CDR1 LGHNA and CDR2 YSLEER. The CDR3 DNA sequence: TGCGCCAGCAGCTGGGGACAGAATCAGCCTCAGCATTCT. The encoded protein is CASSWGQNQPQHS.

About this clonotype itself: This may stem from a read error, because a much larger clone lies one nucleotide away. The rearrangement links TRBV30 to TRBJ2-2; 7 nucleotides match TRBD2. Germline values: CDR1 GTSNPN, CDR2 SVGIG (reference sequence). This CDR3 has 16 residues. The CDR3 sequence: CAWKEGGGIFTGELSF. The CDR3 DNA follows: TGTGCCTGGAAAGAAGGCGGGGGAATTTTCACCGGGGAGCTGTCTTTT.

There are a few counts of this clonotype. The rearrangement joins TRBV5-1 to TRBJ2-3; no definite D call. This CDR3 contains 15 residues. The V and J ends lost 4 bases and 8 bases respectively, with 20 bases between them. The V gene's germline CDR1 is SGHRS and CDR2 YFSETQ. The DNA of the CDR3 is TGCGCCAGCAGCCCGGGCCCGGACCATGGAAGTACGCAGTATTTT. Protein: CASSPGPDHGSTQYF.

This chain uses TRBV29-1 with TRBJ2-5; 7 nucleotides align to TRBD1. The ends lost 0 bases at V and 4 bases at J; junction bases unmatched: 20. The CDR3 is made up of 19 amino acids. Germline lookup yields CDR1 SQVTM and CDR2 ANQGSEA. CDR3 residues: CSVEDGVMTGTSVRETQYF. CDR3 coding DNA: TGCAGCGTTGAAGATGGCGTGATGACAGGGACGTCAGTGCGAGAGACCCAGTACTTC.

On this clonotype itself: A much larger clone differs by one base, so this may be a read error. The chain uses TRBV10-3 and TRBJ2-3; D remains unclear. V was trimmed by 6 bases and J by 2 bases, leaving 15 bases between them. CDR1 is ENHRY and CDR2 is SYGVKD in the germline V gene. This CDR3 region has 15 residues. The CDR3 DNA reads as TGTGCCATCAGGGTTGATCCGCCGATCACAGATACGCAGTATTTT. Translation gives CAIRVDPPITDTQYF.

Details on this clonotype: A junction boundary mismatches the germline segment, possibly from a read error. The J gene is TRBJ2-3, the V gene TRBV14, with D hard to call. This CDR3 comprises 14 residues. Germline values: CDR1 SGHDN, CDR2 FVKESK. In DNA form, the CDR3 reads TGTGCCGGCAGCCAAGGGCCCAACACAGATACGCAGTATTTT. Protein sequence: CAGSQGPNTDTQYF. Supplemented by reference TRBV14 and TRBJ2-3, the full variable domain reads EAGVTQFPSHSVIEKGQTVTLRCDPISGHDNLYWYRRVMGKEIKFLLHFVKESKQDESGMPNNRFLAERTGGTYSTLKVQPAELEDSGVYFCAGSQGPNTDTQYFGPGTRLTVL.

This clonotype was seen many times. The DNA for the CDR3 is TGCGCCAGCGGGACTAGATTCTACGAGCAGTACTTC. Protein product: CASGTRFYEQYF. The rearrangement links TRBV10-2 to TRBJ2-7, with 8 bases identical to TRBD2. The CDR3 runs to 12 residues. From germline, CDR1 is WSHSY and CDR2 SAAADI. The V gene end was trimmed by 8 bases and the J gene end by 3 bases; junction bases not matched to a gene: 3.

This clonotype is large by share. J is TRBJ1-2 and V is TRBV7-9, with 11 bases aligning to TRBD1. With 6 bases clipped from V and 6 bases from J, the junction kept 6 bases outside the gene matches. This CDR3 is built from 14 residues. CDR1 and CDR2 (germline): SEHNR, FQNEAQ (reference sequence). CDR3 sequence (DNA): TGTGCCAGCAGATGGGACAGGGGGTTTCATGGCTACACCTTC. Its translation: CASRWDRGFHGYTF.

Of note for this clonotype: A read error may be the cause here, since a much bigger clone is one base away. Because the CDR3 is missing its conserved closing phenylalanine or tryptophan, this is likely a read error. The genes are TRBV6-5 and TRBJ2-5; 9 nucleotides agree with TRBD2. V lost 0 bases to trimming and J lost 2 bases; unmatched junction nucleotides: 10. This CDR3 comprises 18 residues. In germline, CDR1 is MNHEY, CDR2 SVGAGI. The CDR3 DNA sequence: TGTGCCAGCAGTTACTCTACCGGGACTAGCAGGTTTCAAGAGACCCAGTACATC. Translated: CASSYSTGTSRFQETQYI.

This clonotype was found a few times. The gene calls are TRBV12-3 or TRBV12-4 and TRBJ2-2; TRBD2 aligns across 8 bases. This CDR3 comprises 15 residues. J lost 5 bases, V lost 5 bases, and 7 bases had no gene match. The CDR3 loop is CASSPLGGRTGELFF. CDR3 bases: TGTGCCAGCAGTCCCCTGGGCGGGAGGACCGGGGAGCTGTTTTTT.

This chain joins TRBV30 and TRBJ1-1; weak D call: TRBD1 (6 bases). Trimming removed 3 bases at V and 10 bases at J, with 18 bases between. Germline V lookup: CDR1 GTSNPN, CDR2 SVGIG (reference sequence). CDR3 length equals 13 residues. CDR3 nucleotide sequence: TGTGCCTGGAGGTTTGGAGGGGGACCCAGAGCTTTCTTT. Translating gives CAWRFGGGPRAFF.